The T cell receptor beta chain under discussion was sequenced for a study of T cell changes during pregnancy in multiple sclerosis. V shed 5 bases and J 2 bases; nucleotides not matched to a gene: 6. Germline CDR1 SGHTA, CDR2 FQGNSA. The CDR3 runs to 15 residues. Sequenced by immunoSEQ multiplex PCR; TCRdb stores in-frame clones only, minus some. This sample has approximately 74,000 clones, with 88% found just once. Sample: peripheral blood, taken before pregnancy. The chain joins TRBV7-2 to TRBJ2-7; 10 bases agree with TRBD2. This receptor was identified in a female donor with multiple sclerosis, enrolled in a pregnancy study. In DNA form, the CDR3 reads TGTGCCAGCAGCCCCCATACTAGCGGGACCTACGAGCAGTACTTC. Translated: CASSPHTSGTYEQYF.